The subject of this entry is one T cell receptor beta chain. The V end was cut by 4 bases, the J end by 8 bases, with 14 bases between. CDR1 is MNHEY and CDR2 is SMNVEV in the germline V gene (reference sequence). CDR3 length equals 13 residues. Libraries were prepared by immunoSEQ multiplex PCR; TCRdb keeps only in-frame clonotypes and omits some of them. The sample records around 150,000 clones, 90% to 95% being singletons. These data belong to a study of control samples from healthy donors and cancer patients. V is TRBV27 and J is TRBJ1-2, with TRBD1 as a possible D gene (6 bases). The sequenced sample consisted of blood. The TCR was taken from a woman between 35 and 50 years old in good health. Here the CDR3 DNA reads TGTGCCAGCAGTTCCGGGGGGCAGCGAGGCTACACCTTC. It is translated as CASSSGGQRGYTF.